This T cell receptor beta chain was captured in a study of T cells in Graves' hyperthyroidism and ophthalmopathy. Regarding the study as a whole: Also found in blood were most expanded thyroid clonotypes above 0.001.

Regions amplified from RNA transcripts were the TCR beta CDR3 regions. Primed by the HTBI set, a first-round RT-PCR was run on the TCR CDR3. Each CDR3 protein gets one entry after TCRdb re-called the multiplex PCR reads with MiXCR. The sample contains about 480,000 distinct CDR3 sequences, roughly 23% of which appear only once. PBMCs were collected from a 10 ml volume of fresh peripheral blood. On this clonotype itself: The antigen remains undetermined. This may arise from a read error, as a much more abundant clone is one base away.

This CDR3 spans 13 amino acids. The germline V gene encodes CDR1 SGHNT and CDR2 YENEEA. V usage is TRBV11-3 and J usage is TRBJ2-3; D call uncertain. The sample comprised blood. The sequence derives from a woman between 70 and 85 years old with Graves' ophthalmopathy. The chain's CDR3 is CANSEAASDTQYF. DNA of the CDR3: TGTGCCAACAGCGAGGCTGCATCAGATACGCAGTATTTT. Looking up the rest from reference TRBV11-3 and TRBJ2-3 gives the full variable domain: EAGVVQSPRYKIIEKKQPVAFWCNPISGHNTLYWYLQNLGQGPELLIRYENEEAVDDSQLPKDRFSAERLKGVDSTLKIQPAELGDSAVYLCANSEAASDTQYFGPGTRLTVL.